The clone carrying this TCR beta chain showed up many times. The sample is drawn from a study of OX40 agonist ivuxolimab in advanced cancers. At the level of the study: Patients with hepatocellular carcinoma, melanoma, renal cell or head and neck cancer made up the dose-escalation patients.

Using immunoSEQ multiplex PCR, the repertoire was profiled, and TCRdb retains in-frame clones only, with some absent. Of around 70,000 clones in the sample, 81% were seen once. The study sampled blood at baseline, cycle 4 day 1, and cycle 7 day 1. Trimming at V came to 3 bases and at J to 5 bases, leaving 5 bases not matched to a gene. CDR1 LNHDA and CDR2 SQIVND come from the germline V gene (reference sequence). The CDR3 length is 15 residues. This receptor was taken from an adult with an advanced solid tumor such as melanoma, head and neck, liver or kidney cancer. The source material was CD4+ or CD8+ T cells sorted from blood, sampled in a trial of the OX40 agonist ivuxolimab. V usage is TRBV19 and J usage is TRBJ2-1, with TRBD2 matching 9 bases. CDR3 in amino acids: CASSIQLAGHNEQFF. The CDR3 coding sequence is TGTGCCAGTAGTATTCAGCTAGCGGGGCACAATGAGCAGTTCTTC.